This is a list of T cell receptor beta chains from one sample in a study of cytomegalovirus exposure and HLA in healthy donors. Measured with immunoSEQ multiplex PCR; TCRdb has only the in-frame clones, and not every one. The sample consists of some 150,000 clones, around 80% of them appearing once. The sequenced material came from PBMCs. These receptors all come from a man aged 50-60 years in good health and CMV-seronegative. Each CDR3 is given with its conserved first and last residue. Fields, in order: CDR3 length, clone size, J gene, V gene, D gene, CDR3 protein, CDR3 DNA. D genes are given only for firm matches. The listing skips clone size in some rows; elsewhere it reads once, few, many or a size class.

cdr3_length: 13; clone_size: .; j_call: TRBJ2-3; v_call: TRBV19; d_call: .; cdr3_aa: CANPPIATDTQYF; cdr3_nt: TGTGCTAACCCTCCTATAGCGACAGATACGCAGTATTTT
cdr3_length: 18; clone_size: .; j_call: TRBJ2-3; v_call: TRBV4-1; d_call: .; cdr3_aa: CASSQVISMGGAGDTQYF; cdr3_nt: TGCGCCAGCAGCCAAGTCATCAGTATGGGGGGGGCCGGGGATACGCAGTATTTT
cdr3_length: 14; clone_size: .; j_call: TRBJ2-2; v_call: TRBV6-4; d_call: TRBD2; cdr3_aa: CASSLAGETGELFF; cdr3_nt: TGTGCCAGCAGTCTAGCGGGAGAGACCGGGGAGCTGTTTTTT
cdr3_length: 12; clone_size: .; j_call: TRBJ1-2; v_call: TRBV19; d_call: .; cdr3_aa: CASSRRDYGYTF; cdr3_nt: TGTGCCAGTAGTAGGAGGGACTATGGCTACACCTTC
cdr3_length: 16; clone_size: .; j_call: TRBJ2-3; v_call: TRBV7-3; d_call: TRBD2; cdr3_aa: CASSPGLAGGTDTQYF; cdr3_nt: TGTGCCAGCAGCCCAGGACTAGCGGGAGGCACAGATACGCAGTATTTT
cdr3_length: 13; clone_size: .; j_call: TRBJ1-2; v_call: TRBV6-1; d_call: .; cdr3_aa: CASSDLPTAGYTF; cdr3_nt: TGTGCCAGCAGTGATTTACCCACCGCGGGCTACACCTTC
cdr3_length: 15; clone_size: .; j_call: TRBJ2-5; v_call: TRBV19; d_call: TRBD1; cdr3_aa: CASKPGTANQETQYF; cdr3_nt: TGTGCCAGCAAGCCCGGGACAGCCAACCAAGAGACCCAGTACTTC
cdr3_length: 15; clone_size: .; j_call: TRBJ1-5; v_call: TRBV4-1; d_call: .; cdr3_aa: CASSQILNSNQPQHF; cdr3_nt: TGCGCCAGCAGCCAAATACTGAATAGCAATCAGCCCCAGCATTTT
cdr3_length: 15; clone_size: .; j_call: TRBJ2-7; v_call: TRBV7-8; d_call: .; cdr3_aa: CASSSPSRGTYEQYF; cdr3_nt: TGTGCCAGCAGCTCCCCCTCCCGGGGTACCTACGAGCAGTACTTC
cdr3_length: 14; clone_size: .; j_call: TRBJ2-3; v_call: TRBV7-2; d_call: .; cdr3_aa: CASRPGTGTDTQYF; cdr3_nt: TGTGCCAGCAGACCCGGGACTGGCACAGATACGCAGTATTTT
cdr3_length: 15; clone_size: .; j_call: TRBJ1-1; v_call: TRBV5-1; d_call: .; cdr3_aa: CASSLSAAGGTEAFF; cdr3_nt: TGCGCCAGCAGCTTGAGCGCGGCGGGAGGCACTGAAGCTTTCTTT
cdr3_length: 14; clone_size: .; j_call: TRBJ2-7; v_call: TRBV30; d_call: .; cdr3_aa: CAWIPTGRSYEQYF; cdr3_nt: TGTGCCTGGATCCCGACAGGGAGGTCCTACGAGCAGTACTTC
cdr3_length: 15; clone_size: .; j_call: TRBJ2-7; v_call: TRBV5-4; d_call: .; cdr3_aa: CASSLGQGLSYEQYF; cdr3_nt: TGTGCCAGCAGCTTGGGGCAGGGCCTCTCCTACGAGCAGTACTTC
cdr3_length: 12; clone_size: .; j_call: TRBJ1-1; v_call: TRBV5-4; d_call: .; cdr3_aa: CASSYGGTEAFF; cdr3_nt: TGTGCCAGCAGCTACGGGGGCACTGAAGCTTTCTTT
cdr3_length: 14; clone_size: .; j_call: TRBJ2-7; v_call: TRBV5-1; d_call: TRBD1; cdr3_aa: CASSPGQDYYEQYF; cdr3_nt: TGCGCCAGCAGCCCGGGACAGGACTATTACGAGCAGTACTTC
cdr3_length: 13; clone_size: .; j_call: TRBJ1-1; v_call: TRBV6-1; d_call: .; cdr3_aa: CASTWEAATEAFF; cdr3_nt: TGTGCCAGCACCTGGGAGGCGGCCACTGAAGCTTTCTTT
cdr3_length: 16; clone_size: .; j_call: TRBJ2-6; v_call: TRBV11-2; d_call: .; cdr3_aa: CASSQRSVSGANVLTF; cdr3_nt: TGTGCCAGCAGCCAGAGGTCTGTCTCTGGGGCCAACGTCCTGACTTTC
cdr3_length: 18; clone_size: .; j_call: TRBJ2-6; v_call: TRBV28; d_call: .; cdr3_aa: CASSLDQGRMSGANVLTF; cdr3_nt: TGTGCCAGCAGTTTGGATCAGGGCCGTATGTCTGGGGCCAACGTCCTGACTTTC
cdr3_length: 14; clone_size: .; j_call: TRBJ1-2; v_call: TRBV7-9; d_call: .; cdr3_aa: CASKETGWKYGYTF; cdr3_nt: TGTGCCAGCAAGGAGACAGGTTGGAAATATGGCTACACCTTC
cdr3_length: 15; clone_size: .; j_call: TRBJ2-7; v_call: TRBV18; d_call: TRBD1; cdr3_aa: CASSPGDSSTYEQYF; cdr3_nt: TGTGCCAGCTCACCGGGGGACAGCTCGACCTACGAGCAGTACTTC
cdr3_length: 15; clone_size: .; j_call: TRBJ2-4; v_call: TRBV9; d_call: .; cdr3_aa: CASTEGGTTSDIQYF; cdr3_nt: TGTGCCAGCACGGAGGGGGGGACGACCTCTGACATTCAGTACTTC
cdr3_length: 14; clone_size: .; j_call: TRBJ2-7; v_call: TRBV18; d_call: TRBD1; cdr3_aa: CASSLGQDSDEQYF; cdr3_nt: TGTGCCAGCTCACTAGGACAGGATTCGGACGAGCAGTACTTC
cdr3_length: 14; clone_size: .; j_call: TRBJ2-5; v_call: TRBV5-3; d_call: .; cdr3_aa: CARSLCGMGETQYF; cdr3_nt: TGTGCCAGAAGCTTGTGCGGGATGGGGGAGACCCAGTACTTC
cdr3_length: 15; clone_size: .; j_call: TRBJ1-5; v_call: TRBV5-1; d_call: .; cdr3_aa: CASSLFSGGNQPQHF; cdr3_nt: TGCGCCAGCAGCTTGTTTTCAGGGGGCAATCAGCCCCAGCATTTT
cdr3_length: 15; clone_size: .; j_call: TRBJ2-4; v_call: TRBV5-6; d_call: .; cdr3_aa: CASSLAGIAKNIQYF; cdr3_nt: TGTGCCAGCAGCTTGGCGGGAATAGCCAAAAACATTCAGTACTTC
cdr3_length: 14; clone_size: .; j_call: TRBJ1-5; v_call: TRBV7-9; d_call: .; cdr3_aa: CASSPDGSNQPQHF; cdr3_nt: TGTGCCAGCAGTCCAGACGGGAGCAATCAGCCCCAGCATTTT
cdr3_length: 16; clone_size: once; j_call: TRBJ1-4; v_call: TRBV4-1; d_call: .; cdr3_aa: CASSQTRGLVGEKLFF; cdr3_nt: TGCGCCAGCAGCCAAACTCGAGGACTAGTTGGTGAAAAACTGTTTTTT
cdr3_length: 15; clone_size: .; j_call: TRBJ1-2; v_call: TRBV14; d_call: TRBD1; cdr3_aa: CASSHLGGRDYGYTF; cdr3_nt: TGTGCCAGCAGCCATTTAGGGGGCCGGGACTATGGCTACACCTTC
cdr3_length: 14; clone_size: .; j_call: TRBJ1-2; v_call: TRBV2; d_call: .; cdr3_aa: CASTGAGQAYGYTF; cdr3_nt: TGTGCCAGCACCGGCGCGGGTCAGGCTTATGGCTACACCTTC
cdr3_length: 12; clone_size: once; j_call: TRBJ1-2; v_call: TRBV25-1; d_call: TRBD1; cdr3_aa: CASADRRYGYTF; cdr3_nt: TGTGCCAGCGCGGACAGGCGCTATGGCTACACCTTC
cdr3_length: 15; clone_size: .; j_call: TRBJ1-5; v_call: TRBV5-1; d_call: .; cdr3_aa: CASSLDRYSNQPQHF; cdr3_nt: TGCGCCAGCAGCTTGGACAGGTATAGCAATCAGCCCCAGCATTTT
cdr3_length: 17; clone_size: .; j_call: TRBJ2-3; v_call: TRBV7-8; d_call: TRBD2; cdr3_aa: CASSLGLAGSSTDTQYF; cdr3_nt: TGTGCCAGCAGCTTGGGACTAGCGGGTTCTAGCACAGATACGCAGTATTTT
cdr3_length: 18; clone_size: .; j_call: TRBJ2-2; v_call: TRBV7-3; d_call: TRBD2; cdr3_aa: CASSQLVGLAGDTGELFF; cdr3_nt: TGTGCCAGCAGCCAACTGGTGGGACTAGCGGGGGACACCGGGGAGCTGTTTTTT
cdr3_length: 12; clone_size: .; j_call: TRBJ2-1; v_call: TRBV6-5; d_call: .; cdr3_aa: CASMNEVNEQFF; cdr3_nt: TGTGCCAGCATGAACGAGGTCAATGAGCAGTTCTTC
cdr3_length: 17; clone_size: .; j_call: TRBJ1-5; v_call: TRBV15; d_call: .; cdr3_aa: CATSRDPGVRSNQPQHF; cdr3_nt: TGTGCCACCAGCAGAGATCCGGGGGTGCGGAGCAATCAGCCCCAGCATTTT
cdr3_length: 14; clone_size: few; j_call: TRBJ1-6; v_call: TRBV25-1; d_call: TRBD1; cdr3_aa: CASTGTGMGSPLHF; cdr3_nt: TGTGCCAGCACCGGGACAGGGATGGGGTCACCCCTCCACTTT
cdr3_length: 15; clone_size: once; j_call: TRBJ2-5; v_call: TRBV7-3; d_call: TRBD2; cdr3_aa: CASSLGLAGAETQYF; cdr3_nt: TGTGCCAGCAGCCTGGGACTAGCGGGAGCAGAGACCCAGTACTTC
cdr3_length: 16; clone_size: .; j_call: TRBJ1-6; v_call: TRBV7-8; d_call: TRBD1; cdr3_aa: CASSRRLGQGSSPLHF; cdr3_nt: TGTGCCAGCAGCAGGCGTCTGGGACAGGGCAGTTCACCCCTCCACTTT
cdr3_length: 14; clone_size: .; j_call: TRBJ1-5; v_call: TRBV29-1; d_call: .; cdr3_aa: CSVVAGSGNQPQHF; cdr3_nt: TGCAGCGTTGTCGCAGGGTCGGGCAATCAGCCCCAGCATTTT
cdr3_length: 16; clone_size: .; j_call: TRBJ2-1; v_call: TRBV11-3; d_call: TRBD1; cdr3_aa: CASSLFTGTGNNEQFF; cdr3_nt: TGTGCCAGCAGCCTGTTTACCGGGACAGGGAACAATGAGCAGTTCTTC
cdr3_length: 16; clone_size: .; j_call: TRBJ1-2; v_call: TRBV5-8; d_call: .; cdr3_aa: CASSLRGRAGDYGYTF; cdr3_nt: TGTGCCAGCAGCTTGAGGGGAAGGGCAGGTGACTATGGCTACACCTTC
cdr3_length: 15; clone_size: .; j_call: TRBJ1-5; v_call: TRBV19; d_call: .; cdr3_aa: CASSRKQGSGQPQHF; cdr3_nt: TGTGCCAGTAGTAGGAAACAGGGCTCGGGTCAGCCCCAGCATTTT
cdr3_length: 15; clone_size: .; j_call: TRBJ2-7; v_call: TRBV7-9; d_call: TRBD2; cdr3_aa: CASSLVVAGESEQYF; cdr3_nt: TGTGCCAGCAGCTTAGTGGTAGCGGGAGAATCCGAGCAGTACTTC
cdr3_length: 13; clone_size: .; j_call: TRBJ1-2; v_call: TRBV7-9; d_call: .; cdr3_aa: CASSLGTIYGYTF; cdr3_nt: TGTGCCAGCAGCTTAGGGACAATCTATGGCTACACCTTC
cdr3_length: 16; clone_size: few; j_call: TRBJ2-1; v_call: TRBV5-1; d_call: TRBD1; cdr3_aa: CASSVLTGSAYNEQFF; cdr3_nt: TGCGCCAGCAGCGTACTGACAGGGTCGGCATACAATGAGCAGTTCTTC
cdr3_length: 16; clone_size: .; j_call: TRBJ1-5; v_call: TRBV28; d_call: TRBD1; cdr3_aa: CASRYRDRAGNQPQHF; cdr3_nt: TGTGCCAGCAGGTACCGGGACAGGGCGGGCAATCAGCCCCAGCATTTT
cdr3_length: 14; clone_size: .; j_call: TRBJ1-1; v_call: TRBV18; d_call: .; cdr3_aa: CASSPVLGADEAFF; cdr3_nt: TGTGCCAGCTCACCAGTCTTGGGGGCTGATGAAGCTTTCTTT
cdr3_length: 15; clone_size: .; j_call: TRBJ1-2; v_call: TRBV6-5; d_call: .; cdr3_aa: CASSRTRTSNYGYTF; cdr3_nt: TGTGCCAGCAGCCGAACCCGGACATCCAACTATGGCTACACCTTC
cdr3_length: 16; clone_size: .; j_call: TRBJ2-3; v_call: TRBV5-4; d_call: TRBD2; cdr3_aa: CASSSNPSGSTDTQYF; cdr3_nt: TGTGCCAGCAGCTCGAACCCTAGCGGGAGCACAGATACGCAGTATTTT
cdr3_length: 16; clone_size: .; j_call: TRBJ1-1; v_call: TRBV6-5; d_call: .; cdr3_aa: CASSYSVYNQNTEAFF; cdr3_nt: TGTGCCAGCAGTTACTCCGTTTACAACCAGAACACTGAAGCTTTCTTT
cdr3_length: 16; clone_size: .; j_call: TRBJ2-7; v_call: TRBV6-1; d_call: TRBD2; cdr3_aa: CASSENLPSGFDEQYF; cdr3_nt: TGTGCCAGCAGTGAAAACCTCCCTAGCGGGTTCGACGAGCAGTACTTC
cdr3_length: 14; clone_size: .; j_call: TRBJ1-4; v_call: TRBV2; d_call: .; cdr3_aa: CASGVEGSKEKLFF; cdr3_nt: TGTGCCAGCGGGGTCGAGGGCAGTAAGGAAAAACTGTTTTTT